The 22 T cell receptor beta chains below all came from one sample that was sequenced in a study of Ad26.COV2.S vaccination and SARS-CoV-2 variants. Treatment denoted: some 20 received Ad26.COV2.S at low or high dose, single or two shots; 5 received placebo; per-sample allocation not given. The investigators took samples on day 63 after the first vaccine or placebo injection. The assay was immunoSEQ multiplex PCR, and TCRdb's table has in-frame clones only and misses some. The profile shows fewer than 600,000 clones, 80% to 90% of them singletons. The specimen was peripheral blood, collected in a trial of Ad26.COV2.S vaccine versus placebo. The receptors derive from a person between 18 and 60 years old who received the Ad26.COV2.S COVID-19 vaccine or a placebo.

V usage is TRBV6-5 and J usage is TRBJ2-3; D unclear. V was shortened by 6 bases and J by 4 bases, with 8 bases between the two germline ends. Germline V gene data show CDR1 as MNHEY and CDR2 as SVGAGI. The CDR3 extends over 12 amino acids. CDR3 DNA: TGTGCCAGCAGACCCCCCTCAGATACGCAGTATTTT. Encoded protein: CASRPPSDTQYF.

This chain connects TRBV9 to TRBJ1-2; D call uncertain. The ends were cut back, 4 bases at V and 3 bases at J, with 13 bases in the middle. Germline V gene sequence: CDR1 SGDLS, CDR2 YYNGEE. The CDR3 totals 14 residues. In DNA form, the CDR3 reads TGTGCCAGCAGCCCAAGACAAGACCACTATGGCTACACCTTC. This translates into CASSPRQDHYGYTF.

This clone is a singleton in its sample. Compared with germline, one end of the junction differs, possibly owing to a read error. The rearrangement links TRBV7-7 to TRBJ2-1, with 11 bases that match TRBD1. Germline values: CDR1 SSHAT, CDR2 FNYEAQ (reference sequence). The CDR3 sequence is 15 residues long. The CDR3 loop is CASSTGQGVYNEQFF. The CDR3 DNA sequence: TGTGCTAGCAGCACGGGACAGGGGGTCTACAATGAGCAGTTCTTC. Full variable domain (rest looked up from reference TRBV7-7 and TRBJ2-1): GAGVSQSPRYKVTKRGQDVTLRCDPISSHATLYWYQQALGQGPEFLTYFNYEAQPDKSGLPSDRFSAERPEGSISTLTIQRTEQRDSAMYRCASSTGQGVYNEQFFGPGTRLTVL.

The chain has TRBV7-9 and TRBJ2-6; TRBD2 might be the D (6 bases). This CDR3 is 15 amino acids long. The V gene's germline CDR1 is SEHNR and CDR2 FQNEAQ (reference sequence). V shed 7 bases and J shed 2 bases, with 12 bases lying between them. Here the CDR3 reads CASTPREAGANVLTF. The DNA for the CDR3 is TGTGCCAGCACCCCAAGGGAGGCTGGGGCCAACGTCCTGACTTTC.

This rearrangement joins TRBV7-2 to TRBJ1-1; D ambiguous. V was shortened by 5 bases and J by 1 base, with 14 bases between the two germline ends. Per germline, CDR1 SGHTA and CDR2 FQGNSA. This CDR3 is 15 amino acids long. CDR3 nucleotide sequence: TGTGCCAGCAGCCACGGACGGCGGACGAACACTGAAGCTTTCTTT. Translating gives CASSHGRRTNTEAFF.

This sequence joins TRBV20-1 and TRBJ2-3; D not certain. The V end was cut by 2 bases, the J end by 10 bases, with 10 bases between. The CDR3 is made up of 11 amino acids. In germline, CDR1 is DFQATT, CDR2 SNEGSKA (reference sequence). Here the CDR3 DNA reads TGCAGTGCTAGATCCATTGAGGCGCAGTATTTT. Protein sequence: CSARSIEAQYF.

The chain uses TRBV10-3 and TRBJ2-3, with 11 bases aligning to TRBD1. This CDR3 contains 16 residues. The germline V gene encodes CDR1 ENHRY and CDR2 SYGVKD. After removal of 11 bases from V and 4 bases from J, the junction contained 14 bases not matched to a gene. The CDR3 coding sequence is TGTGCCTCCTCAGCCGGGACAGGGGGTGACGCAGATACGCAGTATTTT. Protein: CASSAGTGGDADTQYF.

V and J are TRBV5-4 and TRBJ1-1, with 8 bases identical to TRBD1. Per germline, CDR1 SGHNT and CDR2 YYREEE (reference sequence). There are 14 residues in the CDR3. J was trimmed by 3 bases and V by 0 bases; bases with no gene match: 1. The CDR3 DNA is TGTGCCAGCAGCTTGGACAGGGGGGACACTGAAGCTTTCTTT. Translated: CASSLDRGDTEAFF.

This chain joins TRBV7-9 and TRBJ2-7, with D possibly being TRBD2 (5 bases). The CDR3 contains 14 residues. From germline, CDR1 is SEHNR and CDR2 FQNEAQ (reference sequence). V was cut by 7 bases and J by 5 bases, with 18 bases left in between. CDR3 sequence reads: CASTLGGGFHEQYF. CDR3 nucleotides: TGTGCCAGCACCCTAGGTGGAGGTTTCCACGAGCAGTACTTC.

This clone is a singleton in its sample. The genes are TRBV5-6 and TRBJ2-3, with 9 bases identical to TRBD1. The length of the CDR3 is 16 residues. The ends lost 4 bases at V and 2 bases at J; junction bases unmatched: 8. Germline V lookup: CDR1 SGHDT, CDR2 YYEEEE. CDR3 amino acids: CASSAPGQGLTDTQYF. The CDR3 DNA reads as TGTGCCAGCAGCGCACCGGGACAGGGTCTCACAGATACGCAGTATTTT.

The rearrangement uses TRBV18 and TRBJ2-1; TRBD1 matches at 9 bases. V lost 3 bases and J lost 3; bases outside the gene matches: 0. The CDR3 has 14 amino acids. Germline V lookup: CDR1 KGHSH, CDR2 LQKENI. The CDR3 nucleotides are TGTGCCAGCTCACCGGGACAGGGCTACAATGAGCAGTTCTTC. It codes for CASSPGQGYNEQFF.

This sequence joins TRBV6-5 and TRBJ2-1, with D unclear. CDR1 MNHEY and CDR2 SVGAGI come from the germline V gene. The germline V and J ends were trimmed by 9 bases and 6 bases, with 12 bases remaining between them. The CDR3 is 12 residues long. The CDR3 is CASGAHRNEQFF. The CDR3 nucleotides are TGTGCCAGTGGAGCCCACCGCAATGAGCAGTTCTTC.

The V call is TRBV10-3, the J call TRBJ1-6; a weak D match, TRBD1 (5 bases). V shed 8 bases and J shed 7 bases, with 18 bases lying between them. The CDR3 is made up of 15 amino acids. Per the germline V gene, CDR1 is ENHRY and CDR2 is SYGVKD. DNA of the CDR3: TGTGCCATCCGGTATTCGACAGTCCAGAATTCACCCCTCCACTTT. Its protein is CAIRYSTVQNSPLHF.

The CDR3 spells CASSVAGRDSGYTF. CDR3 DNA sequence: TGTGCCAGCAGTGTAGCCGGCAGGGACTCTGGCTACACCTTC. This chain connects TRBV25-1 to TRBJ1-2; a possible D gene is TRBD1 (5 bases). The CDR3 extends over 14 amino acids. Germline CDR1 reads MGHDK; CDR2 reads SYGVNS. The V gene lost 4 bases and the J gene lost 7 bases, with 16 bases spanning the gap.

CDR3 DNA sequence: TGTGCCAGCAGCTTTAGGGCTTCGGCAGATACGCAGTATTTT. Translating gives CASSFRASADTQYF. V gene TRBV7-2 combines with J gene TRBJ2-3, with D unclear. The germline V gene encodes CDR1 SGHTA and CDR2 FQGNSA. The CDR3 has 14 residues. The V and J ends lost 3 bases and 4 bases respectively, with 11 bases between them.

V and J are TRBV3-1 (or the pseudogene TRBV3-2) and TRBJ1-2; 10 bases align to TRBD1. The ends lost 3 bases at V and 4 bases at J; junction bases unmatched: 8. The CDR3 extends over 16 amino acids. From germline, CDR1 is LGHDT and CDR2 YNNKEL (reference sequence). The CDR3 DNA follows: TGTGCCAGCAGCCACCTGGGACAGGGGATATCCTATGGCTACACCTTC. Translating gives CASSHLGQGISYGYTF.

The CDR3: CASSLNLGVGQPQHF. In DNA, the CDR3 is TGTGCCAGCAGCTTAAACTTGGGTGTAGGTCAGCCCCAGCATTTT. This sequence joins TRBV7-2 and TRBJ1-5; D unclear. The V gene lost 2 bases and the J gene lost 6 bases, with 14 bases spanning the gap. Per the germline V gene, CDR1 is SGHTA and CDR2 is FQGNSA. The CDR3 runs to 15 residues.

This chain links TRBV14 with TRBJ2-2; 7 bases align to TRBD1. The CDR3 is 15 residues long. Germline-derived CDR1 and CDR2 are SGHDN and FVKESK. After removal of 5 bases from V and 5 bases from J, the junction contained 8 bases not matched to a gene. In nucleotides, the CDR3 is TGTGCCAGCAGCGACAACAGGGGTAGGACCGGGGAGCTGTTTTTT. This codes for CASSDNRGRTGELFF.

The chain is built from TRBV2 and TRBJ2-3; D not certain. Trimming removed 1 base from V and 0 bases from J, with 8 bases in between. The germline V gene encodes CDR1 SNHLY and CDR2 FYNNEI. The CDR3 extends over 15 amino acids. The CDR3 bases are TGTGCCAGCAGTGAAGGGTCTTCTAGCACAGATACGCAGTATTTT. Its protein is CASSEGSSSTDTQYF.

The chain joins TRBV15 to TRBJ2-7; 7 positions agree with TRBD2. Unmatched junction bases numbered 7, after V lost 7 bases and J lost 1 base. This CDR3 is 14 amino acids long. The germline V gene has CDR1 LNHNV and CDR2 YYDKDF (reference sequence). CDR3 bases: TGTGCCACCACCCGGACTAGGATTTCCTACGAGCAGTACTTC. It codes for CATTRTRISYEQYF.

The rearrangement joins TRBV11-2 to TRBJ1-4, with 9 bases fitting TRBD1. The CDR3 consists of 18 residues. J gave up 4 bases and V 3 bases, and 12 bases lay outside the gene matches. CDR1 is SGHAT and CDR2 is FQNNGV in the germline V gene. CDR3 protein: CASSFLVGRDRVNEKLFF. The CDR3 region has the DNA TGTGCCAGCAGCTTTTTGGTGGGACGGGACAGGGTTAATGAAAAACTGTTTTTT.

The J gene is TRBJ2-4, the V gene TRBV7-9; D gene uncertain. Germline V gene sequence: CDR1 SEHNR, CDR2 FQNEAQ (reference sequence). V lost 1 base and J lost 0, with 7 bases in between. CDR3 size: 15 residues. The CDR3: CASSLGVLAKNIQYF. The CDR3 coding sequence is TGTGCCAGCAGCTTAGGGGTCCTAGCCAAAAACATTCAGTACTTC. The complete variable domain, with remaining parts taken from reference TRBV7-9 and TRBJ2-4, reads DTGVSQNPRHKITKRGQNVTFRCDPISEHNRLYWYRQTLGQGPEFLTYFQNEAQLEKSRLLSDRFSAERPKGSFSTLEIQRTEQGDSAMYLCASSLGVLAKNIQYFGAGTRLSVL.